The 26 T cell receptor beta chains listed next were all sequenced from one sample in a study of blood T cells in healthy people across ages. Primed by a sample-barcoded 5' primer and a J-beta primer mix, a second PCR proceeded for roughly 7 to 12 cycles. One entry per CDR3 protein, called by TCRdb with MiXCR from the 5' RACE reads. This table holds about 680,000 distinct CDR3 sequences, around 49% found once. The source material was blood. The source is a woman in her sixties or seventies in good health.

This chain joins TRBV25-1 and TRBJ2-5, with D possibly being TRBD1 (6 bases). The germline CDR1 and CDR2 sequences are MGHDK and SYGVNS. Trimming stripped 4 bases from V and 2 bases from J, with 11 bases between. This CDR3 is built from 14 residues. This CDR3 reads CASSAYRVQETQYF. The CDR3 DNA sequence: TGTGCCAGCAGTGCCTACAGGGTTCAAGAGACCCAGTACTTC.

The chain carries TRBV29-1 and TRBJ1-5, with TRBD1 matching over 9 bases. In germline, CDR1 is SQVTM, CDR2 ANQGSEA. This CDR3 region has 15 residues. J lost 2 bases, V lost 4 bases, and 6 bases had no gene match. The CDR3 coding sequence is TGCAGCGTTGCCATCACAGGGGGCGGCAATCAGCCCCAGCATTTT. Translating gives CSVAITGGGNQPQHF.

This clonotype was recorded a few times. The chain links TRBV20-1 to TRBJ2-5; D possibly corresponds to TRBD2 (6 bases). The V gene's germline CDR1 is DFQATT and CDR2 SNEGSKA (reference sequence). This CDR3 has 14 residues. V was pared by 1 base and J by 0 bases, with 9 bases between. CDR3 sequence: CSARGREYQETQYF. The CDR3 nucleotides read TGCAGTGCTAGAGGGAGGGAGTACCAAGAGACCCAGTACTTC.

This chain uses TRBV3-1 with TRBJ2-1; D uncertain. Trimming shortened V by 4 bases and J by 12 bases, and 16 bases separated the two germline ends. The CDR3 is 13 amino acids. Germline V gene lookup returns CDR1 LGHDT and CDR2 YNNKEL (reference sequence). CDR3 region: CASSRKDATGQFF. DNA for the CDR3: TGTGCCAGCAGCCGAAAGGACGCCACGGGGCAGTTCTTC.

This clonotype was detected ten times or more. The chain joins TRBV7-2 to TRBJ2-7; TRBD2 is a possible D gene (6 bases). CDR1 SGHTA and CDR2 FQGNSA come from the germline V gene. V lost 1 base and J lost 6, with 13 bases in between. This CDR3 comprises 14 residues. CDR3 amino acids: CASSLVTGVPEQYF. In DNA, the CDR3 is TGTGCCAGCAGCTTAGTTACGGGAGTCCCCGAGCAGTACTTC.

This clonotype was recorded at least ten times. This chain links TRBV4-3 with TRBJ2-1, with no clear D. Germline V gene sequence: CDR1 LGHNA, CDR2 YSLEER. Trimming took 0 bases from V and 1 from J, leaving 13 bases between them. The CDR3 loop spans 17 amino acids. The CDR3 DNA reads TGCGCCAGCAGCCAAGATACCGCAGTAGTGTCCTACAATGAGCAGTTCTTC. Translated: CASSQDTAVVSYNEQFF.

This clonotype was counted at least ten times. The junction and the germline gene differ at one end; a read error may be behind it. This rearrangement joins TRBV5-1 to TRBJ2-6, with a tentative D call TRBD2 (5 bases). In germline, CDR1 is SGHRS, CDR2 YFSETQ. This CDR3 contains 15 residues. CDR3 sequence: CASSLEGSGANVLTF. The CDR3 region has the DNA TGTGCCAGCAGCTTAGAGGGCTCTGGGGCCAACGTCCTGACTTTC. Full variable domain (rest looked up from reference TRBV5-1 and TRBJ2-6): KAGVTQTPRYLIKTRGQQVTLSCSPISGHRSVSWYQQTPGQGLQFLFEYFSETQRNKGNFPGRFSGRQFSNSRSEMNVSTLELGDSALYLCASSLEGSGANVLTFGAGSRLTVL.

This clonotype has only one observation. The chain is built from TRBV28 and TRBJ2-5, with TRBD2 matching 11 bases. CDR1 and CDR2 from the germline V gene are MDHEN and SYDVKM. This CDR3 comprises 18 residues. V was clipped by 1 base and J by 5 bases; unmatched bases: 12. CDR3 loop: CASSLFVRLAGFSETQYF. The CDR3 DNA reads TGTGCCAGCAGTTTATTCGTTAGACTAGCGGGATTTAGTGAGACCCAGTACTTC.

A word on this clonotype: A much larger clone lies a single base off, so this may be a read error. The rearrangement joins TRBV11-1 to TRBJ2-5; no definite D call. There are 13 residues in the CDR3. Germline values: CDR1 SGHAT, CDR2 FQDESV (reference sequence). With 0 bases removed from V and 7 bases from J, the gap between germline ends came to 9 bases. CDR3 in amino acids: CASSLATKGTQYF. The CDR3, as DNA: TGTGCCAGCAGCTTAGCAACTAAAGGGACCCAGTACTTC.

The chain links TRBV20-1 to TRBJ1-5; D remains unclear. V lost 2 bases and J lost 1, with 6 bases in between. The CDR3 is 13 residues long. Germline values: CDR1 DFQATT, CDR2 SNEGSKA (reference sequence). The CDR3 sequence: CSARSPSNQPQHF. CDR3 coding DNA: TGCAGTGCTAGATCCCCAAGCAATCAGCCCCAGCATTTT.

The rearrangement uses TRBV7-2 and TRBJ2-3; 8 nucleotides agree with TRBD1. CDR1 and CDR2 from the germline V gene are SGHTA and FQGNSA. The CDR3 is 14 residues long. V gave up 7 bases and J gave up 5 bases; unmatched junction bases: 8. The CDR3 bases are TGTGCCAGCACCGCCAGGGGGCTAAAAGATACGCAGTATTTT. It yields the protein CASTARGLKDTQYF.

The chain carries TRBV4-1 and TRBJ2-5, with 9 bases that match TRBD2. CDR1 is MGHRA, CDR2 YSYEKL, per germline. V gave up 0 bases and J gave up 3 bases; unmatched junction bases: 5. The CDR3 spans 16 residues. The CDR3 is CASSQDRPSGEETQYF. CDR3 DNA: TGCGCCAGCAGCCAAGATCGGCCTAGCGGGGAAGAGACCCAGTACTTC.

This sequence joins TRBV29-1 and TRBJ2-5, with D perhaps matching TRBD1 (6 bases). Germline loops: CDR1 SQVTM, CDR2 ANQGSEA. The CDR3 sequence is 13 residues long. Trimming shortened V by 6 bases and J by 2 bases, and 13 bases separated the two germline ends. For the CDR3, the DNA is TGCAGCGTCTCAGGAACAGGGCAAGAGACCCAGTACTTC. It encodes CSVSGTGQETQYF. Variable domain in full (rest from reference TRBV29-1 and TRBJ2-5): SAVISQKPSRDICQRGTSLTIQCQVDSQVTMMFWYRQQPGQSLTLIATANQGSEATYESGFVIDKFPISRPNLTFSTLTVSNMSPEDSSIYLCSVSGTGQETQYFGPGTRLLVL.

CDR3 DNA: TGTGCCAGCAGCGTAGCGGTTCAAGAGACCCAGTACTTC. Amino acids: CASSVAVQETQYF. This chain uses TRBV9 with TRBJ2-5; D ambiguous. Between the trimmed V and J ends, which lost 0 bases and 2 bases, there was a span of 5 bases. There are 13 residues in the CDR3. Per the germline V gene, CDR1 is SGDLS and CDR2 is YYNGEE.

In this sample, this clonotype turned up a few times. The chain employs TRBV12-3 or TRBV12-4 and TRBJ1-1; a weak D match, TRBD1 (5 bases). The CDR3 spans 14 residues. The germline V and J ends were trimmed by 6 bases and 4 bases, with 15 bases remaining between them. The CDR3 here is CASSTLGGSTEAFF. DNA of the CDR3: TGTGCCAGCAGCACCCTTGGGGGTAGCACTGAAGCTTTCTTT.

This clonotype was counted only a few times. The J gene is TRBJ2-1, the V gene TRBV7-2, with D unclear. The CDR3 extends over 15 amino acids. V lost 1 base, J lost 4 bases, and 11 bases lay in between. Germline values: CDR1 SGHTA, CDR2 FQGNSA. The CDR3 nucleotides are TGTGCCAGCAGCTTAGTTTTCGCGGAGTACAATGAGCAGTTCTTC. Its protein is CASSLVFAEYNEQFF.

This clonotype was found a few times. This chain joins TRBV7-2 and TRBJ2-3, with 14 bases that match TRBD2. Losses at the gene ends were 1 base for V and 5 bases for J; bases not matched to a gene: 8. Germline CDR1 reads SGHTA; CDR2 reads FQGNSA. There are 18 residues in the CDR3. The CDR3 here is CASSLDRGTSGRRDTQYF. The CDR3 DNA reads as TGTGCCAGCAGCTTAGACCGAGGGACTAGCGGGAGAAGAGATACGCAGTATTTT.

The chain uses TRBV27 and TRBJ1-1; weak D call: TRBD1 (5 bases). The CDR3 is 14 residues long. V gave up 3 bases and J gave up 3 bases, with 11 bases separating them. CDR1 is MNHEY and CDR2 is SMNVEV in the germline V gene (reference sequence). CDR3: CASSFDRGHTEAFF. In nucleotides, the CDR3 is TGTGCCAGCAGTTTTGACAGAGGCCACACTGAAGCTTTCTTT.

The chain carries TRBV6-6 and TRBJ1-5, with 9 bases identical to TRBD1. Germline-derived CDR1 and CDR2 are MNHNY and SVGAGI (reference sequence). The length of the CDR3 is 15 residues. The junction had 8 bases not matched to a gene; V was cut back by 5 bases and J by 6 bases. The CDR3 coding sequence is TGTGCCAGCAGTCCGCGGACAGGGGCGGGTCAGCCCCAGCATTTT. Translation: CASSPRTGAGQPQHF.

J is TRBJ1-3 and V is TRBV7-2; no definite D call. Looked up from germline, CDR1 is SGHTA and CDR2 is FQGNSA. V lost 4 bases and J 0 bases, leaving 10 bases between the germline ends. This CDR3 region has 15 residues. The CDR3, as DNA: TGTGCCAGCAGCTGGCCATCGAGCTCTGGAAACACCATATATTTT. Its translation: CASSWPSSSGNTIYF. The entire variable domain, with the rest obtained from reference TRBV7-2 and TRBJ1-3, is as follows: GAGVSQSPSNKVTEKGKDVELRCDPISGHTALYWYRQSLGQGLEFLIYFQGNSAPDKSGLPSDRFSAERTGGSVSTLTIQRTQQEDSAVYLCASSWPSSSGNTIYFGEGSWLTVV.

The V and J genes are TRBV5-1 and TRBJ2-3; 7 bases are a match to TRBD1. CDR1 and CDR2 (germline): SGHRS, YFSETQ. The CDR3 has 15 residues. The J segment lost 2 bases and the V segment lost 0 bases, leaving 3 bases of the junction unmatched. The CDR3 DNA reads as TGCGCCAGCAGCTTGGAGGGACAGCACACAGATACGCAGTATTTT. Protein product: CASSLEGQHTDTQYF.

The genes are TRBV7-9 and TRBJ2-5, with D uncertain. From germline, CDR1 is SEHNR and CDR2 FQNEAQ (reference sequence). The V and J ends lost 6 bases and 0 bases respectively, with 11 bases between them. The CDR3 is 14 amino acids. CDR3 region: CASRPDPYQETQYF. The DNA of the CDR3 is TGTGCCAGCAGACCCGACCCTTACCAAGAGACCCAGTACTTC.

In nucleotides, the CDR3 is TGCAGTGCTAGAGTCGCTCCGGGACAGGAAATACTAGCGGGAGTATTTGGCACAGATACGCAGTATTTT. Protein: CSARVAPGQEILAGVFGTDTQYF. The chain is built from TRBV20-1 and TRBJ2-3; 11 bases are shared with TRBD2. CDR1 is DFQATT and CDR2 is SNEGSKA in the germline V gene (reference sequence). V lost 1 base and J lost 1; bases outside the gene matches: 25. The CDR3 has 23 residues.

The CDR3 nucleotides are TGTGCCAGCAGGGTCGGACTGCCCTATGGCTACACCTTC. It yields the protein CASRVGLPYGYTF. The chain couples TRBV28 to TRBJ1-2; D not certain. Germline-derived CDR1 and CDR2 are MDHEN and SYDVKM. The V end was cut by 6 bases, the J end by 4 bases, with 12 bases between. The length of the CDR3 is 13 residues.

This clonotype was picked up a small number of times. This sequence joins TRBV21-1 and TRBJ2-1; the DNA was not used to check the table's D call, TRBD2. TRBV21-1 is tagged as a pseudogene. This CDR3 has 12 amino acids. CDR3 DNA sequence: TGTGCCAGCAGCAAAGTTTGGGGGAGGTGGTTCTTC. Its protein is CASSKVWGRWFF.

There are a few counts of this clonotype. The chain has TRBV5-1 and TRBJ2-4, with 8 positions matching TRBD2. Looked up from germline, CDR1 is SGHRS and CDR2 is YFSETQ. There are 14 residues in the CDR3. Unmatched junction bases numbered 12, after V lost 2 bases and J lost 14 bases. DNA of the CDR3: TGCGCCAGCAGCTTACCAGCGGGAGTTGGTCGGGAGTACTTC. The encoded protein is CASSLPAGVGREYF.